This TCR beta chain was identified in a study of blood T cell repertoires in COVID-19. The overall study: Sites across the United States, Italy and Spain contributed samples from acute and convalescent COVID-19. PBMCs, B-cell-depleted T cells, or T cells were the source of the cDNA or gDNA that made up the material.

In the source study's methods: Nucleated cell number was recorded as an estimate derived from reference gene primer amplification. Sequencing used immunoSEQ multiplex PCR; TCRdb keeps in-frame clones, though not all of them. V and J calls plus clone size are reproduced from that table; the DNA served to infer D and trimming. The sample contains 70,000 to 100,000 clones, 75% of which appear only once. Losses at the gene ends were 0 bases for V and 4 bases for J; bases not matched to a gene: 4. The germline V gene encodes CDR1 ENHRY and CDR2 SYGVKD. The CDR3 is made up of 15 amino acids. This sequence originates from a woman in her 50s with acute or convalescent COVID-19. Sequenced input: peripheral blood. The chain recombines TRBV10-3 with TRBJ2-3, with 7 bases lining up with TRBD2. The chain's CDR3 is CAISESSGVADTQYF. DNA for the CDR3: TGTGCCATCAGTGAGTCCAGCGGGGTCGCAGATACGCAGTATTTT.